In this sample, the clone carrying this T cell receptor (beta chain) is medium-sized. This library used around 400 ng RNA and molecular barcoded adaptors spanning alpha/delta and beta/gamma chains. TCRdb recomputed calls from the reads with MiXCR, one row per CDR3 protein. Among some 62,000 distinct CDR3 sequences listed, around 13% were seen once. The data stem from a study of read filtering for tumor transcriptome and immune sequencing. This CDR3 contains 16 residues. The V and J ends lost 2 bases and 8 bases, in that order; junction bases with no gene match: 6. Germline CDR1 reads LGHNA; CDR2 reads YNFKEQ.

The chain links TRBV4-2 to TRBJ2-1; TRBD2 aligns across 13 bases. Sequencing was carried out using a population of CD138-negative cells sorted from bone marrow. The origin of this receptor is a donor aged 40 or older with multiple myeloma. The CDR3 coding sequence is TGTGCCAGCAGCCAAACAAGACTAGCGGGAGGCCATGAGCAGTTCTTC. Translated: CASSQTRLAGGHEQFF.